The 5 T cell receptor beta chains listed next were all sequenced from one sample in a study of T cell changes during pregnancy in multiple sclerosis. Assay: immunoSEQ multiplex PCR; the TCRdb copy retains only in-frame clones and omits some. The table has tens of thousands of clones, 89% seen once. The sample in question was peripheral blood, obtained in the first trimester of pregnancy. These receptors were taken from a female donor in good health, enrolled as a control in a pregnancy study.

J is TRBJ1-1 and V is TRBV28; 9 bases align to TRBD1. Germline loops: CDR1 MDHEN, CDR2 SYDVKM. The CDR3 is 15 amino acids. V trimming: 5 bases; J trimming: 11 bases; junction bases outside the gene matches: 15. CDR3 coding DNA: TGTGCCAGCAGTCCGGCCGGGACAGGGCCTTTTGGGGCTTTCTTT. This translates into CASSPAGTGPFGAFF. The full variable domain, its missing parts supplied by reference TRBV28 and TRBJ1-1, is DVKVTQSSRYLVKRTGEKVFLECVQDMDHENMFWYRQDPGLGLRLIYFSYDVKMKEKGDIPEGYSVSREKKERFSLILESASTNQTSMYLCASSPAGTGPFGAFFGQGTRLTVV.

This rearrangement joins TRBV27 to TRBJ2-7, with TRBD2 matching over 13 bases. V was pared by 5 bases and J by 2 bases, with 9 bases of the junction left unmatched. This CDR3 spans 17 amino acids. From germline, CDR1 is MNHEY and CDR2 SMNVEV (reference sequence). Here the CDR3 DNA reads TGTGCCAGCAGTCCCCTTGGGACTAGCGGGATCACCTACGAGCAGTACTTC. It is translated as CASSPLGTSGITYEQYF.

The chain carries TRBV19 and TRBJ2-1; no firm D call. The CDR3 consists of 12 residues. V was clipped by 3 bases and J by 9 bases, with 9 bases between them. Germline V lookup: CDR1 LNHDA, CDR2 SQIVND (reference sequence). CDR3 in amino acids: CASSISGFEQFF. Here the CDR3 DNA reads TGTGCCAGTAGTATTTCAGGATTTGAGCAGTTCTTC.

The CDR3 sequence: CAWSVARDTGPQHF. DNA for the CDR3: TGTGCCTGGAGTGTAGCCCGGGATACGGGGCCCCAGCATTTT. V usage is TRBV30 and J usage is TRBJ1-5; D unresolved. V was trimmed by 0 bases and J by 9 bases, leaving 15 bases between them. Germline lookup yields CDR1 GTSNPN and CDR2 SVGIG (reference sequence). The CDR3 has 14 amino acids.

V gene TRBV19 combines with J gene TRBJ2-3, with 11 positions matching TRBD2. The V and J ends lost 6 bases and 1 base, in that order; junction bases with no gene match: 3. From germline, CDR1 is LNHDA and CDR2 SQIVND (reference sequence). This CDR3 comprises 15 residues. DNA for the CDR3: TGTGCCAGTAGGTCTAGCGGGGGGCGCACAGATACGCAGTATTTT. Residues: CASRSSGGRTDTQYF.